Below are 16 T cell receptor beta chains sequenced from a single sample in a study of type 1 regulatory T cells. These receptors' antigens are unknown. TCRdb reprocessed the reads with MiXCR, giving one entry per CDR3 protein. The sample records about 39,000 distinct CDR3 sequences, 9.5% to 15% being singletons. Sample: cultured non-Tr1 T cells, either the whole culture or a sorted T cell fraction (not recorded which). All receptors derive from a human donor in good health.

This clonotype was counted many times. V gene TRBV24-1 combines with J gene TRBJ2-3, with 8 bases identical to TRBD1. With V trimmed by 4 bases and J by 4 bases, 6 bases remained unmatched. The CDR3 has 15 amino acids. Germline values: CDR1 KGHDR, CDR2 SFDVKD. In DNA, the CDR3 is TGTGCCACCAGTGACCCTGGACAGGGTTCAGATACGCAGTATTTT. Residues: CATSDPGQGSDTQYF.

This clonotype was counted ten times or more. This chain joins TRBV5-1 and TRBJ2-5; D remains unclear. The V gene lost 4 bases and the J gene lost 1 base, with 5 bases spanning the gap. Germline assignment: CDR1 SGHRS and CDR2 YFSETQ. The CDR3 has 12 amino acids. CDR3 in amino acids: CASSPGQETQYF. CDR3 nucleotide sequence: TGCGCCAGCAGCCCAGGCCAAGAGACCCAGTACTTC.

This clonotype was picked up many times. V gene TRBV7-2 combines with J gene TRBJ1-6; the D is unclear. This CDR3 is 13 amino acids long. Germline assignment: CDR1 SGHTA and CDR2 FQGNSA. Trimming removed 4 bases from V and 9 bases from J, with 10 bases in between. CDR3 loop: CASSYPRASPLHF. CDR3 coding DNA: TGTGCCAGCAGCTACCCGAGGGCTTCACCCCTCCACTTT.

This chain connects TRBV5-6 to TRBJ2-7; TRBD2 is a possible D gene (5 bases). The CDR3 is 14 amino acids. Germline loops: CDR1 SGHDT, CDR2 YYEEEE. The V gene lost 4 bases and the J gene lost 6 bases, with 17 bases spanning the gap. The chain's CDR3 is CASSPGYAGSEQYF. CDR3 DNA: TGTGCCAGCAGCCCGGGGTACGCTGGGTCCGAGCAGTACTTC.

This clonotype is medium-sized (0.01 to 0.1%). The gene calls are TRBV5-1 and TRBJ2-5; D possibly matches TRBD1 or TRBD2 (5 bases each). Deletions cut 4 bases from V and 3 bases from J, with 16 bases between. The germline gives CDR1 SGHRS, CDR2 YFSETQ. The CDR3 covers 15 residues. The DNA for the CDR3 is TGCGCCAGCAGCCAAATGGGACGTAGTGAAGAGACCCAGTACTTC. This sequence encodes CASSQMGRSEETQYF.

A few counts support this clonotype. The rearrangement uses TRBV21-1 and TRBJ2-3; the table gives TRBD2 as D, unverified against the DNA. TRBV21-1 is a recognized pseudogene. There are 19 residues in the CDR3. Written as DNA, the CDR3 is TGTGCCAGCAGCAAGGTTCGAGGACTAGCGGGGAAAAGCACAGATACGCAGTATTTT. This codes for CASSKVRGLAGKSTDTQYF.

The chain links TRBV12-3 or TRBV12-4 to TRBJ2-2; tentative D call: TRBD2 (6 bases). The CDR3 runs to 16 residues. The V end was cut by 6 bases, the J end by 2 bases, with 16 bases between. The CDR3 DNA sequence: TGTGCCAGCAGAACGACCGGGGGATTAAACACCGGGGAGCTGTTTTTT. Translating gives CASRTTGGLNTGELFF.

CDR3 nucleotides: TGTGCCAGCAGCTCACCGGGACAGGGATACAATGAGCAGTTCTTC. This codes for CASSSPGQGYNEQFF. The chain is built from TRBV5-4 and TRBJ2-1; 9 bases line up with TRBD1. This CDR3 region has 15 residues. Germline CDR1 and CDR2: SGHNT and YYREEE (reference sequence). The trim removed 3 bases at V and 4 bases at J, leaving 5 bases unmatched.

The chain is built from TRBV12-3 or TRBV12-4 and TRBJ1-2, with D hard to call. This CDR3 spans 13 amino acids. Trimming pared 1 base from V and 3 bases from J, leaving 6 bases between. Here the CDR3 DNA reads TGTGCCAGCAGTTTAGGGGTGGACTATGGCTACACCTTC. Its translation: CASSLGVDYGYTF.

This clonotype appeared many times. The J gene is TRBJ2-1, the V gene TRBV5-1, with D perhaps TRBD2 (5 bases). Trimming removed 2 bases at V and 5 bases at J, with 11 bases between. This CDR3 is built from 14 residues. CDR1 SGHRS and CDR2 YFSETQ come from the germline V gene. The CDR3 nucleotides read TGCGCCAGCAGCTTACGGGGAGCTGACAATGAGCAGTTCTTC. Its protein is CASSLRGADNEQFF.

This clonotype was seen repeatedly, ten times or more. V and J are TRBV5-1 and TRBJ1-3; possible D gene TRBD1, 5 bases. V lost 3 bases and J 3 bases, leaving 10 bases between the germline ends. Germline V gene lookup returns CDR1 SGHRS and CDR2 YFSETQ. The CDR3 is 14 amino acids. CDR3 sequence: CASSSQGSGNTIYF. The CDR3 nucleotides read TGCGCCAGCAGCTCCCAGGGTAGTGGAAACACCATATATTTT.

V usage is TRBV4-2 and J usage is TRBJ2-3; 9 nucleotides align to TRBD2. The J segment lost 2 bases and the V segment lost 1 base, leaving 1 base of the junction unmatched. This CDR3 has 15 amino acids. Germline lookup yields CDR1 LGHNA and CDR2 YNFKEQ. CDR3: CASSQGTSDTDTQYF. CDR3 bases: TGTGCCAGCAGCCAAGGGACTAGCGACACAGATACGCAGTATTTT.

The V gene is TRBV20-1, the J gene TRBJ2-7; D tentatively fits TRBD1 or TRBD2 (6 bases each). Trimming took off 5 bases at V and 6 bases at J, with 23 bases between the two ends. Germline lookup yields CDR1 DFQATT and CDR2 SNEGSKA (reference sequence). The CDR3 is 15 amino acids. CDR3: CSAVLGGAPVREQYF. CDR3 nucleotides: TGCAGTGCTGTGCTCGGGGGCGCCCCTGTACGCGAGCAGTACTTC.

This clonotype was seen repeatedly, ten times or more. The chain uses TRBV5-5 and TRBJ1-1; D is unclear. Germline V gives CDR1 SGHKS, CDR2 YYEKEE (reference sequence). V dropped 3 bases and J dropped 1 base, with 7 bases sitting between them. The CDR3 runs 13 residues. The CDR3 nucleotides are TGTGCCAGCAGCTCCTACACGAACACTGAAGCTTTCTTT. As protein: CASSSYTNTEAFF.

Only a few counts were recorded for this clonotype. This sequence joins TRBV5-1 and TRBJ2-3, with 12 bases aligning to TRBD1. The CDR3 sequence is 16 residues long. Germline V gene sequence: CDR1 SGHRS, CDR2 YFSETQ. V lost 4 bases to trimming and J lost 2 bases; unmatched junction nucleotides: 5. The CDR3 sequence: CASSPPGQGATDTQYF. DNA of the CDR3: TGCGCCAGCAGCCCCCCGGGACAGGGGGCCACAGATACGCAGTATTTT.

Many counts were recorded for this clonotype. This chain links TRBV7-2 with TRBJ2-1, with D maybe TRBD2 (5 bases). The length of the CDR3 is 14 residues. CDR1 is SGHTA, CDR2 FQGNSA, per germline. With 3 bases removed from V and 4 bases from J, the gap between germline ends came to 10 bases. Written as DNA, the CDR3 is TGTGCCAGCAGCTTTCAGCGGAGTTACAATGAGCAGTTCTTC. Protein: CASSFQRSYNEQFF.